The TCR beta chain described here comes from a study of shared clonotypes between healthy human individuals. This CDR3 is built from 17 residues. Germline CDR1 reads GTSNPN; CDR2 reads SVGIG (reference sequence). V was clipped by 2 bases and J by 0 bases; unmatched bases: 11. The repertoire was sequenced with immunoSEQ multiplex PCR; TCRdb's copy has only in-frame clones and lacks some. The sample includes about 480,000 clones, around 79% of them seen just once. The chain joins TRBV30 to TRBJ1-1, with TRBD1 matching 8 bases. Material for sequencing was PBMCs. The TCR sequence derives from a woman aged 40 to 55 in good health. Some clones in this sample may be carry-over from other donors' samples. The CDR3 loop is CAWSSDRGPFVNTEAFF. As DNA, the CDR3 is TGTGCCTGGAGTTCAGACAGGGGACCTTTTGTGAACACTGAAGCTTTCTTT.